These 21 T cell receptor beta chains came from one sample sequenced in a study of cytomegalovirus exposure and HLA in healthy donors. The PCR made use of 60 Vbeta and 13 Jbeta primers. Profiling relied on immunoSEQ multiplex PCR, and the TCRdb table lists in-frame clones only, not all of them. Of about 150,000 clones listed, 75% to 90% are singletons. Sequencing was done on a sample of PBMCs. The receptors were sampled from a man between 35 and 55 years old in good health and CMV-seronegative.

The chain links TRBV5-1 to TRBJ2-7, with 10 positions matching TRBD1. Per germline, CDR1 SGHRS and CDR2 YFSETQ. This CDR3 region has 14 residues. With V trimmed by 4 bases and J by 6 bases, 7 bases remained unmatched. The CDR3 loop reads CASSTGQGLGEQYF. The CDR3 DNA follows: TGCGCCAGCAGCACGGGACAGGGGTTAGGCGAGCAGTACTTC.

The J gene is TRBJ2-1, the V gene TRBV11-2; TRBD2 agrees at 8 bases. The CDR3 is 18 amino acids. Germline V gives CDR1 SGHAT, CDR2 FQNNGV. The J segment lost 0 bases and the V segment lost 3 bases, leaving 10 bases of the junction unmatched. Here the CDR3 reads CASSFFGGGTSSYNEQFF. The CDR3 DNA follows: TGTGCCAGCAGCTTTTTTGGCGGGGGGACAAGCTCCTACAATGAGCAGTTCTTC.

The chain carries TRBV21-1 and TRBJ2-1; the listed D gene, TRBD2, was not tested against the DNA. TRBV21-1 represents a pseudogene. CDR3 size: 15 residues. The CDR3 spells CASSKVTASANEQFF. The CDR3 nucleotides are TGTGCCAGCAGCAAAGTTACGGCTAGCGCCAATGAGCAGTTCTTC.

The rearrangement joins TRBV7-2 to TRBJ2-1, with TRBD2 identical over 7 bases. Germline V CDR1 and CDR2: SGHTA, FQGNSA. This CDR3 region has 16 residues. V shed 2 bases and J 2 bases; nucleotides not matched to a gene: 6. The CDR3: CASSLWAGEPYNEQFF. For the CDR3, the DNA is TGTGCCAGCAGCTTATGGGCGGGGGAACCCTACAATGAGCAGTTCTTC.

Note on this clone: The identical CDR3 is also encoded by other nucleotide sequences in the sample. The chain has TRBV5-1 and TRBJ2-5; TRBD2 matches at 11 bases. The V segment lost 4 bases and the J segment 6 bases; nucleotides outside the gene matches: 11. The CDR3 runs 16 residues. Germline values: CDR1 SGHRS, CDR2 YFSETQ. The CDR3 loop is CASSPTIAGGGQTQYF. In DNA, the CDR3 is TGCGCCAGCAGCCCCACCATAGCGGGAGGGGGGCAGACCCAGTACTTC.

Here the CDR3 DNA reads TGTGCCAGCAGCCTTACTAGCGGCTACAATGAGCAGTTCTTC. It translates to CASSLTSGYNEQFF. The chain joins TRBV7-9 to TRBJ2-1, with 8 nucleotides matching TRBD2. The germline V gene has CDR1 SEHNR and CDR2 FQNEAQ (reference sequence). The CDR3 spans 14 residues. The V segment lost 5 bases and the J segment 3 bases; nucleotides outside the gene matches: 3.

This clone was seen only a few times. The chain links TRBV13 to TRBJ2-5; TRBD1 matches 7 bases. CDR3 length equals 16 residues. Trimming removed 0 bases from V and 5 bases from J; junction bases left unmatched: 9. Germline CDR1 reads PRHDT; CDR2 reads FYEKMQ (reference sequence). CDR3 in DNA: TGTGCCAGCAGCTTAGGGCGGAGTGGGACAGACGAGACCCAGTACTTC. Its protein is CASSLGRSGTDETQYF.

This rearrangement joins TRBV4-2 to TRBJ1-4; 8 bases fit TRBD1. Germline CDR1 is LGHNA and CDR2 is YNFKEQ. V dropped 0 bases and J dropped 7; count of bases not matched to a gene: 10. CDR3 length: 17 amino acids. The CDR3: CASSQDLRDRRGEKLFF. The CDR3 nucleotides are TGTGCCAGCAGCCAAGATTTGAGGGACAGGCGGGGTGAAAAACTGTTTTTT.

The chain carries TRBV7-2 and TRBJ1-6; 8 bases map to TRBD1. The ends lost 4 bases at V and 9 bases at J; junction bases unmatched: 11. The CDR3 spans 16 residues. The germline gives CDR1 SGHTA, CDR2 FQGNSA. The chain's CDR3 is CASSSTPGTGRSPLHF. Here the CDR3 DNA reads TGTGCCAGCAGCTCCACTCCCGGGACAGGTCGTTCACCCCTCCACTTT.

The V call is TRBV28, the J call TRBJ2-3; TRBD1 might be the D (5 bases). Between the trimmed V and J ends, which lost 3 bases and 2 bases, there was a span of 6 bases. In germline, CDR1 is MDHEN, CDR2 SYDVKM. The CDR3 has 13 amino acids. CDR3 protein: CASSLTDTDTQYF. CDR3 nucleotides: TGTGCCAGCAGTTTGACAGACACAGATACGCAGTATTTT.

The V gene is TRBV19, the J gene TRBJ2-1; 10 bases map to TRBD2. Germline trimming cut 5 bases from V and 4 bases from J; bases unmatched to any gene: 5. Looked up from germline, CDR1 is LNHDA and CDR2 is SQIVND (reference sequence). The CDR3 loop spans 15 amino acids. The CDR3 loop reads CASSRGTSEYNEQFF. Written as DNA, the CDR3 is TGTGCCAGTAGTCGCGGGACTAGCGAGTACAATGAGCAGTTCTTC.

The chain uses TRBV14 and TRBJ2-7; a possible D gene is TRBD1 (7 bases). The V gene's germline CDR1 is SGHDN and CDR2 FVKESK. The V end was cut by 4 bases, the J end by 2 bases, with 12 bases between. The CDR3 loop spans 14 amino acids. The CDR3: CASSPQGGTYEQYF. The CDR3 bases are TGTGCCAGCAGCCCGCAGGGGGGCACCTACGAGCAGTACTTC. The variable domain in full, completed from reference TRBV14 and TRBJ2-7, reads EAGVTQFPSHSVIEKGQTVTLRCDPISGHDNLYWYRRVMGKEIKFLLHFVKESKQDESGMPNNRFLAERTGGTYSTLKVQPAELEDSGVYFCASSPQGGTYEQYFGPGTRLTVT.

This clone has a handful of counts. This rearrangement joins TRBV6-1 to TRBJ1-1; D ambiguous. Germline CDR1 is MNHNS and CDR2 is SASEGT. The CDR3 spans 12 residues. Trimming removed 5 bases at V and 0 bases at J, with 4 bases between. The CDR3, as DNA: TGTGCCAGCAGTTTCATGAACACTGAAGCTTTCTTT. Protein: CASSFMNTEAFF.

J is TRBJ1-1 and V is TRBV30; unclear D gene. Deletions cut 7 bases from V and 5 bases from J, with 20 bases between. The length of the CDR3 is 14 residues. Germline values: CDR1 GTSNPN, CDR2 SVGIG (reference sequence). CDR3 sequence reads: CALREVGYQTEAFF. The CDR3 region has the DNA TGTGCCTTGCGGGAGGTGGGGTATCAGACTGAAGCTTTCTTT.

This clone was detected once. The rearrangement links TRBV2 to TRBJ2-3; 16 bases line up with TRBD2. Per germline, CDR1 SNHLY and CDR2 FYNNEI. V trimming: 5 bases; J trimming: 4 bases; junction bases outside the gene matches: 6. The length of the CDR3 is 17 residues. The CDR3 here is CASSPPGLAGGSDTQYF. Written as DNA, the CDR3 is TGTGCCAGCAGTCCCCCGGGACTAGCGGGGGGGTCAGATACGCAGTATTTT.

Concerning this clone itself: An end of the junction does not agree with germline; a read error may underlie this. The V and J genes are TRBV7-9 and TRBJ1-1, with a weak D call TRBD1 (5 bases). The CDR3 sequence is 12 residues long. CDR1 is SEHNR and CDR2 is FQNEAQ in the germline V gene (reference sequence). The CDR3 DNA reads as TGTTCCAGCAGTCGCGACAGCCGTGAAGCTTTCTTT. This translates into CSSSRDSREAFF.

The chain combines TRBV9 with TRBJ1-1; D might be TRBD1 (5 bases). V lost 0 bases, J lost 4 bases, and 10 bases lay in between. Germline CDR1 reads SGDLS; CDR2 reads YYNGEE. The CDR3 spans 14 residues. The CDR3 reads CASSVGPGGTEAFF. As DNA, the CDR3 is TGTGCCAGCAGCGTAGGACCCGGGGGCACTGAAGCTTTCTTT. The entire variable domain, with the rest obtained from reference TRBV9 and TRBJ1-1, is as follows: DSGVTQTPKHLITATGQRVTLRCSPRSGDLSVYWYQQSLDQGLQFLIQYYNGEERAKGNILERFSAQQFPDLHSELNLSSLELGDSALYFCASSVGPGGTEAFFGQGTRLTVV.

CDR3 coding DNA: TGTGCCAGCAGTCGGGAGATCTATAATTCACCCCTCCACTTT. Amino acid sequence: CASSREIYNSPLHF. V is TRBV6-1 and J is TRBJ1-6, with D unclear. Germline V CDR1 and CDR2: MNHNS, SASEGT. V was cut by 5 bases and J by 3 bases, with 8 bases left in between. The CDR3 runs to 14 residues.

This clone has only one observation. V is TRBV28 and J is TRBJ1-2, with 7 nucleotides matching TRBD1. Germline-derived CDR1 and CDR2 are MDHEN and SYDVKM. The CDR3 has 15 amino acids. V was clipped by 7 bases and J by 4 bases; unmatched bases: 12. CDR3 nucleotide sequence: TGTGCCAGCACCGTCGGACAGGTCGGAGTCTATGGCTACACCTTC. Residues: CASTVGQVGVYGYTF.

This clone has just a few counts. The CDR3 sequence: CSVVYRTGISDTQYF. The CDR3 DNA sequence: TGCAGCGTTGTTTATAGGACAGGGATATCAGATACGCAGTATTTT. The chain is built from TRBV29-1 and TRBJ2-3, with 8 bases fitting TRBD1. This CDR3 is built from 15 residues. The J segment lost 4 bases and the V segment lost 4 bases, leaving 10 bases of the junction unmatched. The germline V gene encodes CDR1 SQVTM and CDR2 ANQGSEA.

This clone was seen once. This chain connects TRBV7-8 to TRBJ2-3; 12 nucleotides match TRBD2. V shed 1 base, J shed 11 bases, and the junction held 10 bases outside the gene matches. This CDR3 has 16 amino acids. Germline V gene sequence: CDR1 SGHVS, CDR2 FQNEAQ. CDR3 nucleotide sequence: TGTGCCAGCAGCTTAGGGGCTAGCGGGAGGGCCGTTGGGCAGTATTTT. It specifies CASSLGASGRAVGQYF.